Listed here are 30 T cell receptor beta chains from one sample, sequenced in a study of patients and donors after allogeneic stem cell transplantation (dated by TCRdb to 2018 to 2020). Library preparation employed RT-PCR. This sample was sequenced with a NextSeq 550. TCRdb applied fastp at Q25 and MiXCR to the public reads, then kept only in-frame beta chains. All rows with the same CDR3 protein become a single entry with the most common DNA and genes. The sample table contains over 200,000 distinct CDR3 sequences; only one count was recorded for 38% of them. The ten largest clonotypes hold roughly 10% of the sample. The sequencing sample was made of blood, either unsorted or a sorted T cell fraction (not recorded which). These receptors came from a human donor who was either an allogeneic HSCT recipient or a stem cell or donor lymphocyte infusion donor (not recorded which). It is not recorded whose cells these are; they may come from a transplant donor.

The rearrangement joins TRBV12-3 or TRBV12-4 to TRBJ2-5, with TRBD1 identical over 8 bases. With 5 bases clipped from V and 1 base from J, the junction kept 9 bases outside the gene matches. This CDR3 comprises 16 residues. CDR3 nucleotide sequence: TGTGCCAGCAGTATTCAACAGGGGGTGGTCCAAGAGACCCAGTACTTC. This sequence encodes CASSIQQGVVQETQYF.

The V and J genes are TRBV29-1 and TRBJ1-2, with D unresolved. Germline CDR1 is SQVTM and CDR2 is ANQGSEA. The CDR3 spans 13 residues. V shed 4 bases and J shed 7 bases, with 16 bases lying between them. This CDR3 is CSVVVTTFSGYTF. For the CDR3, the DNA is TGCAGCGTTGTAGTCACCACCTTCTCTGGCTACACCTTC.

This clonotype was seen more than once but under ten times. The rearrangement uses TRBV12-3 or TRBV12-4 and TRBJ1-3; D is undetermined. The CDR3 extends over 14 amino acids. Trimming cost V 4 bases and J 4 bases, with 11 bases left between them. CDR3 DNA: TGTGCCAGCAGTTCTCCGGCCCGAGGAAACACCATATATTTT. Protein: CASSSPARGNTIYF.

V is TRBV11-3 and J is TRBJ2-1, with D possibly TRBD2 on 5 matching bases. Trimming pared 1 base from V and 0 bases from J, leaving 10 bases between. Germline V gene data show CDR1 as SGHNT and CDR2 as YENEEA. The CDR3 is 16 amino acids. The CDR3 here is CASSLGGLSSYNEQFF. The CDR3, as DNA: TGTGCCAGCAGCTTAGGAGGGTTGAGCTCCTACAATGAGCAGTTCTTC.

This clonotype was detected only a few times. This chain links TRBV27 with TRBJ1-6, with D unclear. From germline, CDR1 is MNHEY and CDR2 SMNVEV (reference sequence). The CDR3 contains 13 residues. V gave up 5 bases and J gave up 10 bases, with 12 bases separating them. The CDR3 region has the DNA TGTGCCAGCAGTAGAGACAATCAGTCACCCCTCCACTTT. Its protein product is CASSRDNQSPLHF.

The chain links TRBV2 to TRBJ2-3; 13 bases agree with TRBD2. The CDR3 is 15 amino acids. Per the germline V gene, CDR1 is SNHLY and CDR2 is FYNNEI. J lost 4 bases, V lost 7 bases, and 5 bases had no gene match. The CDR3 DNA follows: TGTGCCAGCACCACTAGCGGGGGGGCCGCAGATACGCAGTATTTT. It yields the protein CASTTSGGAADTQYF. The variable domain in full, completed from reference TRBV2 and TRBJ2-3, reads EPEVTQTPSHQVTQMGQEVILRCVPISNHLYFYWYRQILGQKVEFLVSFYNNEISEKSEIFDDQFSVERPDGSNFTLKIRSTKLEDSAMYFCASTTSGGAADTQYFGPGTRLTVL.

The rearrangement uses TRBV11-2 and TRBJ1-1; D is unresolved. V dropped 3 bases and J dropped 10 bases, with 15 bases sitting between them. The CDR3 is made up of 13 amino acids. The germline gives CDR1 SGHAT, CDR2 FQNNGV. In nucleotides, the CDR3 is TGTGCCAGCAGCTTCGTCCCAAGAAACGGAGCTTTCTTT. This gives the protein CASSFVPRNGAFF.

This clonotype was counted between two and nine times. The chain carries TRBV12-3 or TRBV12-4 and TRBJ1-6; D may be TRBD1 (6 bases). The CDR3 has 14 amino acids. V was shortened by 6 bases and J by 10 bases, with 16 bases between the two germline ends. CDR3 in DNA: TGTGCCAGCAGCCCGGACAGAAGGTACTCACCCCTCCACTTT. Amino acid sequence: CASSPDRRYSPLHF.

The CDR3 DNA reads TGCAGTGCTAGAGCGGGGCTTAGAGACGAGCAGTACTTC. Its protein product is CSARAGLRDEQYF. The V gene is TRBV20-1, the J gene TRBJ2-7, with D perhaps TRBD1 or TRBD2 (5 bases each). This CDR3 contains 13 residues. The V gene lost 1 base and the J gene lost 5 bases, with 12 bases spanning the gap. Per germline, CDR1 DFQATT and CDR2 SNEGSKA (reference sequence).

The DNA for the CDR3 is TGTGCCAGCACCCAAGTGGGGGGAATCTATGGCTACACCTTC. Protein: CASTQVGGIYGYTF. The chain recombines TRBV28 with TRBJ1-2, with D perhaps TRBD1 (5 bases). The CDR3 has 14 amino acids. CDR1 is MDHEN and CDR2 is SYDVKM in the germline V gene. V lost 7 bases and J 4 bases, leaving 16 bases between the germline ends.

In this sample, this clonotype turned up a few times. One end of the junction fails to match germline, which may point to a read error. J is TRBJ1-4 and V is TRBV28, with no clear D. From germline, CDR1 is MDHEN and CDR2 SYDVKM. This CDR3 region has 13 residues. The CDR3 DNA follows: TGTGCCAGCAGTGTATGGAAGGATGAAAAACTGTTTTTT. Translated: CASSVWKDEKLFF.

This sequence joins TRBV3-1 and TRBJ2-2; D is unclear. CDR1 LGHDT and CDR2 YNNKEL come from the germline V gene (reference sequence). V was pared by 3 bases and J by 5 bases, with 1 base between. The length of the CDR3 is 11 residues. The CDR3 DNA reads TGTGCCAGCAGCCAGACCGGGGAGCTGTTTTTT. The encoded protein is CASSQTGELFF.

The chain uses TRBV4-1 and TRBJ2-3, with 7 bases fitting TRBD1. Germline-derived CDR1 and CDR2 are MGHRA and YSYEKL. CDR3 size: 15 residues. Trimming at V came to 4 bases and at J to 2 bases, leaving 6 bases not matched to a gene. CDR3 nucleotide sequence: TGCGCCAGCAGCCCGGGACAGACCTACACAGATACGCAGTATTTT. It codes for CASSPGQTYTDTQYF.

Only a few counts were recorded for this clonotype. The chain has TRBV5-4 and TRBJ2-5; D is ambiguous. V was shortened by 4 bases and J by 5 bases, with 9 bases between the two germline ends. From germline, CDR1 is SGHNT and CDR2 YYREEE (reference sequence). This CDR3 has 12 amino acids. CDR3 bases: TGTGCCAGCAGCCGTTCATCCGAGACCCAGTACTTC. Translating it yields CASSRSSETQYF.

The table lists this clonotype with a few counts. The J gene is TRBJ2-4, the V gene TRBV6-2 or TRBV6-3; D gene unclear. V gave up 6 bases and J gave up 0 bases, with 9 bases separating them. Germline CDR1 and CDR2: MNHEY and SVGEGT. CDR3 length equals 14 residues. This chain's CDR3 is CASRTTLAKNIQYF. The DNA of the CDR3 is TGTGCCAGCAGGACCACCTTAGCCAAAAACATTCAGTACTTC.

V and J are TRBV20-1 and TRBJ1-1; D is unresolved. Deletions cut 4 bases from V and 0 bases from J, with 9 bases between. The CDR3 consists of 13 residues. Germline CDR1 and CDR2: DFQATT and SNEGSKA (reference sequence). CDR3: CSATGRMNTEAFF. CDR3 bases: TGCAGTGCTACCGGACGGATGAACACTGAAGCTTTCTTT.

The gene calls are TRBV28 and TRBJ2-2, with a weak D call TRBD1 (5 bases). The CDR3 contains 16 residues. Germline values: CDR1 MDHEN, CDR2 SYDVKM. Trimming took 4 bases from V and 4 from J, leaving 16 bases between them. The CDR3 sequence is CASSWGGPQGTGELFF. CDR3 sequence (DNA): TGTGCCAGCAGTTGGGGCGGACCCCAGGGCACCGGGGAGCTGTTTTTT.

This clonotype was found a few times. The gene calls are TRBV20-1 and TRBJ1-1, with a tentative D call TRBD1 (5 bases). This CDR3 contains 14 residues. Germline-derived CDR1 and CDR2 are DFQATT and SNEGSKA (reference sequence). Trimming shortened V by 2 bases and J by 8 bases, and 18 bases separated the two germline ends. This chain's CDR3 is CSARPAYGTTEAFF. As DNA, the CDR3 is TGCAGTGCTAGACCGGCCTACGGGACTACAGAAGCTTTCTTT.

V is TRBV6-1 and J is TRBJ1-5; D is uncertain. Looked up from germline, CDR1 is MNHNS and CDR2 is SASEGT. The CDR3 sequence is 14 residues long. V was cut by 5 bases and J by 2 bases, with 10 bases left in between. The CDR3 spells CASSPGRGNQPQHF. The DNA of the CDR3 is TGTGCCAGCAGTCCAGGTCGGGGCAATCAGCCCCAGCATTTT.

This clonotype turned up a few times. The V call is TRBV4-1, the J call TRBJ1-6, with TRBD1 as a possible D gene (5 bases). With 3 bases removed from V and 6 bases from J, the gap between germline ends came to 9 bases. CDR3 size: 14 residues. Germline CDR1 and CDR2: MGHRA and YSYEKL. CDR3 bases: TGCGCCAGCAGCCATCTCAGGGCTAATTCACCCCTCCACTTT. Translated, it gives CASSHLRANSPLHF.

Ten or more counts support this clonotype. One end of the junction does not line up with germline, which may come from a read error. The V call is TRBV5-1, the J call TRBJ1-1; D gene uncertain. The CDR3 sequence is 13 residues long. Germline V gene sequence: CDR1 SGHRS, CDR2 YFSETQ. CDR3 sequence reads: CASSLPRNTEAFF. The CDR3 DNA follows: TGTGCCAGCAGCTTGCCAAGGAACACTGAAGCTTTCTTT.

The J gene is TRBJ2-5, the V gene TRBV28; no definite D call. V shed 3 bases and J shed 7 bases, with 9 bases lying between them. This CDR3 spans 12 amino acids. The germline V gene encodes CDR1 MDHEN and CDR2 SYDVKM. The CDR3 region is CASSFPWGTQYF. The CDR3 DNA is TGTGCCAGCAGTTTCCCGTGGGGGACCCAGTACTTC.

This clonotype was counted many times. This chain joins TRBV12-3 or TRBV12-4 and TRBJ2-3; D possibly corresponds to TRBD1 (5 bases). Trimming pared 10 bases from V and 2 bases from J, leaving 16 bases between. The CDR3 has 14 amino acids. The CDR3 sequence is CATTGRGNTDTQYF. Written as DNA, the CDR3 is TGTGCCACCACAGGAAGGGGAAACACAGATACGCAGTATTTT.

This clonotype came up once. The V and J genes are TRBV2 and TRBJ1-1; D might be TRBD1 (6 bases). There are 16 residues in the CDR3. The germline V and J ends were trimmed by 7 bases and 5 bases, with 23 bases remaining between them. Germline V gene sequence: CDR1 SNHLY, CDR2 FYNNEI. CDR3 residues: CASTIVGGRVRTEAFF. The CDR3 DNA reads TGTGCCAGCACCATCGTCGGGGGGCGGGTGCGGACTGAAGCTTTCTTT.

The chain's CDR3 is CSADFREYEQYF. DNA for the CDR3: TGCAGTGCTGACTTCCGGGAGTACGAGCAGTACTTC. The V gene is TRBV20-1, the J gene TRBJ2-7; a weak D match, TRBD2 (6 bases). Germline V gene lookup returns CDR1 DFQATT and CDR2 SNEGSKA (reference sequence). This CDR3 spans 12 amino acids. The V and J ends lost 5 bases and 4 bases respectively, with 12 bases between them.

The rearrangement links TRBV7-9 to TRBJ1-2, with TRBD1 matching 10 bases. The CDR3 loop spans 15 amino acids. After removal of 5 bases from V and 8 bases from J, the junction contained 11 bases not matched to a gene. CDR1 and CDR2 (germline): SEHNR, FQNEAQ (reference sequence). DNA for the CDR3: TGTGCCAGCAGCCCATCCTCCGGGACAGGGGAGGGCTACACCTTC. Amino acids: CASSPSSGTGEGYTF.

V gene TRBV24-1 combines with J gene TRBJ2-5; 8 bases line up with TRBD1. V shed 3 bases, J shed 5 bases, and the junction held 10 bases outside the gene matches. CDR1 and CDR2 (germline): KGHDR, SFDVKD. The CDR3 totals 16 residues. The CDR3 loop is CATSDTQGAWKETQYF. CDR3 in DNA: TGTGCCACCAGTGATACGCAGGGGGCCTGGAAGGAGACCCAGTACTTC.

The V call is TRBV20-1, the J call TRBJ1-1; D is possibly TRBD1 (5 bases). The CDR3 is 15 residues long. Germline CDR1 DFQATT, CDR2 SNEGSKA (reference sequence). V was trimmed by 0 bases and J by 0 bases, leaving 11 bases between them. The CDR3 sequence: CSAREYGGLNTEAFF. CDR3 bases: TGCAGTGCTAGAGAGTATGGGGGGTTGAACACTGAAGCTTTCTTT.

In this sample, this clonotype turned up a few times. The chain couples TRBV10-1 to TRBJ2-3; 10 bases are a match to TRBD2. This CDR3 has 16 residues. V lost 2 bases to trimming and J lost 3 bases; unmatched junction nucleotides: 5. Germline CDR1 and CDR2: WNHNN and SYGVQD (reference sequence). CDR3 bases: TGCGCCAGCAGTGAGCAGCGGGGGGGTGTTACAGATACGCAGTATTTT. Translated: CASSEQRGGVTDTQYF.

The genes are TRBV20-1 and TRBJ1-5; TRBD1 agrees at 8 bases. Germline lookup yields CDR1 DFQATT and CDR2 SNEGSKA (reference sequence). CDR3 size: 14 residues. With 6 bases clipped from V and 7 bases from J, the junction kept 11 bases outside the gene matches. The chain's CDR3 is CSATTTGVGQPQHF. The DNA for the CDR3 is TGCAGTGCCACGACGACAGGGGTGGGCCAGCCCCAGCATTTT.